This T cell receptor beta chain was captured in a study of metastatic and nonmetastatic thyroid tumors. Study-level information: A comparison of repertoires was made across blood and tumor or nodule tissue from malignant and benign thyroid patients.

The CDR3 extends over 13 amino acids. The V gene lost 7 bases and the J gene lost 4 bases, with 13 bases spanning the gap. The germline V gene encodes CDR1 SGHDN and CDR2 FVKESK. Patients had received no treatment of any kind before thyroid surgery. MiXCR was used by TCRdb to re-call the PCR reads. The sample gives about 92,000 clones, about 16% of which show up once; about 3.9% is in the top ten. As regards this clone: This may stem from a read error, because a much larger clone lies one nucleotide away.

The chain has TRBV14 and TRBJ1-2, with D maybe TRBD1 (6 bases). The clonotype was recovered from a female donor with papillary thyroid cancer or a benign thyroid nodule (not recorded which). Some clones in this sample may be carry-over from other donors' samples. The specimen was blood. Here the CDR3 reads CASIPGQFYGYTF. CDR3 DNA sequence: TGTGCCAGCATCCCCGGACAGTTCTATGGCTACACCTTC.